Presented here are 28 T cell receptor beta chains from one specimen sequenced in a study of blood T cell repertoires in COVID-19. The data were produced by immunoSEQ multiplex PCR, yet TCRdb's version contains in-frame clones alone and is incomplete. The sample has about 140,000 clones, 84% seen once. Sequenced sample: PBMCs or T cells enriched from blood (not recorded which). All receptors derive from a woman between 50 and 59 years old with acute COVID-19.

This clone occurred a few times. The chain employs TRBV11-3 and TRBJ2-7; D might be TRBD2 (6 bases). Between the trimmed V and J ends, which lost 0 bases and 5 bases, there was a span of 11 bases. The CDR3 extends over 14 amino acids. The germline gives CDR1 SGHNT, CDR2 YENEEA. As DNA, the CDR3 is TGTGCCAGCAGCTTAGATTTAGCGGCGAACGAGCAGTACTTC. It yields the protein CASSLDLAANEQYF.

For this clone: One end of the junction does not line up with germline, which may come from a read error. V usage is TRBV27 and J usage is TRBJ2-7; TRBD2 matches at 11 bases. CDR3 length equals 14 residues. Looked up from germline, CDR1 is MNHEY and CDR2 is SMNVEV (reference sequence). The CDR3 is CASSFTSGSLGLDF. The CDR3 DNA sequence: TGTGCCAGCAGTTTTACTAGCGGGAGTCTCGGCTTGGACTTC.

The rearrangement uses TRBV5-1 and TRBJ2-7; the D gene is possibly TRBD2 (5 bases). Trimming shortened V by 0 bases and J by 3 bases, and 7 bases separated the two germline ends. The V gene's germline CDR1 is SGHRS and CDR2 YFSETQ. CDR3 size: 13 residues. The chain's CDR3 is CASSLGEIYEQYF. CDR3 nucleotide sequence: TGCGCCAGCAGCTTGGGGGAGATCTACGAGCAGTACTTC.

V gene TRBV14 combines with J gene TRBJ1-2; tentatively, D is TRBD1 (6 bases). V lost 4 bases and J lost 3, with 9 bases in between. Germline V gene data show CDR1 as SGHDN and CDR2 as FVKESK. The CDR3 totals 13 residues. CDR3 sequence reads: CASSPRTDYGYTF. The CDR3 DNA reads TGTGCCAGCAGCCCCCGGACAGACTATGGCTACACCTTC.

The rearrangement uses TRBV24-1 and TRBJ2-7; 9 nucleotides agree with TRBD1. Germline V gives CDR1 KGHDR, CDR2 SFDVKD. The V segment lost 3 bases and the J segment 6 bases; nucleotides outside the gene matches: 8. The CDR3 has 15 amino acids. CDR3 bases: TGTGCCACCAGTGATCCGGGACAGGGTGACTCCGAGCAGTACTTC. It is translated as CATSDPGQGDSEQYF.

This chain uses TRBV13 with TRBJ2-5, with D possibly matching TRBD2 (5 bases). This CDR3 is 16 amino acids long. From germline, CDR1 is PRHDT and CDR2 FYEKMQ (reference sequence). The ends were cut back, 0 bases at V and 0 bases at J, with 11 bases in the middle. In DNA, the CDR3 is TGTGCCAGCAGCTTAGGGGTGGTGCGGGACCAAGAGACCCAGTACTTC. Amino acid sequence: CASSLGVVRDQETQYF.

The chain links TRBV2 to TRBJ2-1, with 8 positions matching TRBD2. Germline V gene lookup returns CDR1 SNHLY and CDR2 FYNNEI. There are 14 residues in the CDR3. V lost 10 bases to trimming and J lost 4 bases; unmatched junction nucleotides: 9. The CDR3 loop reads CANLGRAGYNEQFF. The CDR3 DNA reads TGTGCCAACCTCGGGAGGGCCGGGTACAATGAGCAGTTCTTC.

The chain uses TRBV21-1 and TRBJ1-2; no check of the table's D call, TRBD1, against the DNA was made. TRBV21-1 is a recognized pseudogene. The CDR3 is 14 amino acids. In DNA form, the CDR3 reads TGTGCCAGCAGCAAGAGACAGGGGGATCATGGCTACACCTTC. It codes for CASSKRQGDHGYTF.

The V gene is TRBV11-3, the J gene TRBJ2-7, with 10 bases aligning to TRBD2. In germline, CDR1 is SGHNT, CDR2 YENEEA. The junction had 5 bases not matched to a gene; V was cut back by 1 base and J by 5 bases. CDR3 length equals 15 residues. CDR3 loop: CASSLGGLAGDEQYF. The CDR3 DNA follows: TGTGCCAGCAGCTTAGGCGGGCTAGCGGGAGACGAGCAGTACTTC.

The CDR3 coding sequence is TGTGCCAGCAGCTTCGAGGCCGGGAACACTGAAGCTTTCTTT. This gives the protein CASSFEAGNTEAFF. The V gene is TRBV7-2, the J gene TRBJ1-1; unclear D gene. The CDR3 has 14 residues. Trimming took 3 bases from V and 1 from J, leaving 9 bases between them. Germline lookup yields CDR1 SGHTA and CDR2 FQGNSA.

This clone was detected once. The chain links TRBV4-3 to TRBJ2-3, with TRBD2 identical over 12 bases. The V gene's germline CDR1 is LGHNA and CDR2 YSLEER. The CDR3 loop spans 17 amino acids. J was trimmed by 5 bases and V by 0 bases; bases with no gene match: 6. The CDR3 sequence: CASSQEALAGGVDTQYF. DNA for the CDR3: TGCGCCAGCAGCCAAGAAGCCCTAGCGGGAGGGGTAGATACGCAGTATTTT.

This clone has only one observation. The chain employs TRBV5-1 and TRBJ1-2; tentative D call: TRBD1 (5 bases). Trimming stripped 3 bases from V and 8 bases from J, with 17 bases between. The CDR3 contains 14 residues. In germline, CDR1 is SGHRS, CDR2 YFSETQ. The CDR3: CASSSPGGIEGYTF. CDR3 coding DNA: TGCGCCAGCAGCTCACCGGGGGGGATCGAGGGCTACACCTTC.

This chain uses TRBV7-2 with TRBJ2-6; TRBD2 might be the D (5 bases). Germline V CDR1 and CDR2: SGHTA, FQGNSA. CDR3 size: 16 residues. V lost 1 base to trimming and J lost 3 bases, with 10 bases between them. The CDR3 sequence is CASSLGAGFGANVLTF. CDR3 in DNA: TGTGCCAGCAGCTTAGGCGCGGGCTTTGGGGCCAACGTCCTGACTTTC.

The chain has TRBV27 and TRBJ2-1; TRBD1 might be the D (6 bases). Looked up from germline, CDR1 is MNHEY and CDR2 is SMNVEV (reference sequence). V was shortened by 7 bases and J by 6 bases, with 19 bases between the two germline ends. There are 15 residues in the CDR3. CDR3 sequence reads: CASTMGAATPNEQFF. The CDR3, as DNA: TGTGCCAGCACCATGGGGGCCGCTACCCCCAATGAGCAGTTCTTC.

The chain recombines TRBV2 with TRBJ1-6; D ambiguous. The CDR3 runs 14 residues. Trimming pared 3 bases from V and 6 bases from J, leaving 9 bases between. From germline, CDR1 is SNHLY and CDR2 FYNNEI. The DNA for the CDR3 is TGTGCCAGCAGTGACCAGGCCTTTAATTCACCCCTCCACTTT. It translates to CASSDQAFNSPLHF.

CDR3 loop: CSVELTGHYEQYF. CDR3 nucleotide sequence: TGCAGCGTTGAGTTGACAGGGCACTACGAGCAGTACTTC. V gene TRBV29-1 combines with J gene TRBJ2-7; 7 bases agree with TRBD1. The CDR3 loop spans 13 amino acids. Germline lookup yields CDR1 SQVTM and CDR2 ANQGSEA. V was clipped by 3 bases and J by 3 bases; unmatched bases: 5.

The rearrangement joins TRBV11-3 to TRBJ2-7, with 7 bases identical to TRBD2. The germline V gene has CDR1 SGHNT and CDR2 YENEEA. CDR3 length equals 19 residues. The V segment lost 0 bases and the J segment 0 bases; nucleotides outside the gene matches: 14. Written as DNA, the CDR3 is TGTGCCAGCAGCTTAGATCTCATAACGGGGGGATCGCTCTCCTACGAGCAGTACTTC. Encoded protein: CASSLDLITGGSLSYEQYF.

The chain combines TRBV5-1 with TRBJ2-3; 10 positions match TRBD2. Germline trimming cut 0 bases from V and 1 base from J; bases unmatched to any gene: 5. CDR3 length: 17 amino acids. Germline CDR1 SGHRS, CDR2 YFSETQ. The CDR3 sequence is CASSLGPAGGGTDTQYF. For the CDR3, the DNA is TGCGCCAGCAGCTTGGGTCCAGCGGGAGGGGGCACAGATACGCAGTATTTT.

The chain recombines TRBV11-3 with TRBJ2-3, with D unresolved. The CDR3 is 11 amino acids. Germline V CDR1 and CDR2: SGHNT, YENEEA. V was trimmed by 5 bases and J by 5 bases, leaving 5 bases between them. The CDR3 here is CASSLRDTQYF. The CDR3 DNA sequence: TGTGCCAGCAGCCTGAGAGATACGCAGTATTTT.

This clone showed up just once. V is TRBV7-8 and J is TRBJ1-4; no clear D gene. V lost 2 bases and J 3 bases, leaving 7 bases between the germline ends. Looked up from germline, CDR1 is SGHVS and CDR2 is FQNEAQ. CDR3 length equals 14 residues. The CDR3 DNA follows: TGTGCCAGCAGCTTACAGACTTCTAATGAAAAACTGTTTTTT. Its translation is CASSLQTSNEKLFF.

The J gene is TRBJ2-1, the V gene TRBV5-1, with 13 bases fitting TRBD2. The CDR3 covers 15 residues. V lost 4 bases, J lost 9 bases, and 7 bases stayed unmatched. Per germline, CDR1 SGHRS and CDR2 YFSETQ. CDR3 in DNA: TGCGCCAGCAGCATAGGACTAGCGGGAGTTGTTGAGCAGTTCTTC. Protein product: CASSIGLAGVVEQFF.

This chain joins TRBV2 and TRBJ2-2; the D gene is possibly TRBD1 (6 bases). The CDR3 is 13 amino acids. Trimming removed 6 bases from V and 1 base from J, with 6 bases in between. Germline assignment: CDR1 SNHLY and CDR2 FYNNEI. The CDR3 DNA reads TGTGCCAGCAGGGGACAGAACACCGGGGAGCTGTTTTTT. This encodes CASRGQNTGELFF.

The rearrangement links TRBV5-4 to TRBJ2-7; 13 bases agree with TRBD2. The V and J ends lost 2 bases and 4 bases, in that order; junction bases with no gene match: 6. There are 16 residues in the CDR3. Germline V gene data show CDR1 as SGHNT and CDR2 as YYREEE (reference sequence). CDR3 DNA: TGTGCCAGCAGCTTTACCGGACTAGCGGGAGAGTACGAGCAGTACTTC. This translates into CASSFTGLAGEYEQYF.

The chain couples TRBV16 to TRBJ2-3, with TRBD2 matching 12 bases. Germline CDR1 reads KGHSY; CDR2 reads FQNENV. Trimming took 6 bases from V and 3 from J; bases not matched to a gene: 4. There are 15 residues in the CDR3. CDR3 residues: CASSPTSGSTDTQYF. CDR3 bases: TGTGCCAGCAGTCCGACTAGCGGGAGTACAGATACGCAGTATTTT.

This chain links TRBV5-1 with TRBJ2-3; 8 bases agree with TRBD2. Trimming removed 4 bases from V and 0 bases from J; junction bases left unmatched: 4. Germline CDR1 and CDR2: SGHRS and YFSETQ. This CDR3 contains 15 residues. In DNA, the CDR3 is TGCGCCAGCAGCGCCAGCGGGGGTAGCACAGATACGCAGTATTTT. Translation gives CASSASGGSTDTQYF.

The gene calls are TRBV6-5 and TRBJ2-2; 8 bases map to TRBD2. The CDR3 is made up of 14 amino acids. J was trimmed by 7 bases and V by 11 bases; bases with no gene match: 12. In germline, CDR1 is MNHEY, CDR2 SVGAGI. The chain's CDR3 is CAVSSAGVNGELFF. CDR3 nucleotides: TGTGCCGTCAGCTCAGCGGGAGTGAACGGGGAGCTGTTTTTT.

The gene calls are TRBV29-1 and TRBJ2-7; 10 nucleotides line up with TRBD2. The V and J ends lost 7 bases and 0 bases, in that order; junction bases with no gene match: 3. The CDR3 totals 13 residues. Looked up from germline, CDR1 is SQVTM and CDR2 is ANQGSEA. As DNA, the CDR3 is TGCAGCGCTTCTAGCGGGAGCTCCTACGAGCAGTACTTC. Translated: CSASSGSSYEQYF.

This chain uses TRBV4-1 with TRBJ2-2; 7 nucleotides line up with TRBD1. V dropped 6 bases and J dropped 3; count of bases not matched to a gene: 7. CDR1 and CDR2 from the germline V gene are MGHRA and YSYEKL. This CDR3 is 15 amino acids long. The chain's CDR3 is CASRPGTADTGELFF. In nucleotides, the CDR3 is TGCGCCAGCAGACCCGGGACAGCAGACACCGGGGAGCTGTTTTTT.